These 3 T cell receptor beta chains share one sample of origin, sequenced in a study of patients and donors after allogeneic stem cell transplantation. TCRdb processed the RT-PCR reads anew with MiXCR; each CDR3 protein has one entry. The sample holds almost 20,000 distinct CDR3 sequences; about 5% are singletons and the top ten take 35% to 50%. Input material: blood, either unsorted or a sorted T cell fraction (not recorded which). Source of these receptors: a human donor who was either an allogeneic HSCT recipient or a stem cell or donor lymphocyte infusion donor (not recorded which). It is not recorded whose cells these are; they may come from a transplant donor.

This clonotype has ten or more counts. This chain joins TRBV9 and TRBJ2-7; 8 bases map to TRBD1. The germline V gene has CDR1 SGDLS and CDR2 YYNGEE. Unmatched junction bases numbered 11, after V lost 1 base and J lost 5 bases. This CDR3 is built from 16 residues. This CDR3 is CASSVRSAGGGDEQYF. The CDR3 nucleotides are TGTGCCAGCAGCGTACGTTCGGCAGGGGGCGGCGACGAGCAGTACTTC.

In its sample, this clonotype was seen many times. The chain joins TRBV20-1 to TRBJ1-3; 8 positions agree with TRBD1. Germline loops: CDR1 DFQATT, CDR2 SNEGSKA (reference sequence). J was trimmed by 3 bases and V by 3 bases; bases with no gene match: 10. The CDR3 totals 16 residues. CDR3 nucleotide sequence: TGCAGTGCTAGGGTTACGGGACAGGCATTTGGAAACACCATATATTTT. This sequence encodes CSARVTGQAFGNTIYF.

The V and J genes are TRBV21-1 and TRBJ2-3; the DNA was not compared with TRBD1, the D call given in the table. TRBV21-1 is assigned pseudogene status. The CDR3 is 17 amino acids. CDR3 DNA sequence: TGTGCCAGCAGCGGAGTCCGGGGGGGGGCGGACACAGATACGCAGTATTTT. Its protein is CASSGVRGGADTDTQYF.